A single sample is the source of the 27 T cell receptor beta chains below, sequenced in a study of T-cell memory formation after mild COVID-19. TCRdb processed the 5' RACE reads anew with MiXCR; each CDR3 protein has one entry. This sample yields nearly 250,000 distinct CDR3 sequences, of which just over 15% are seen a single time; around 2.2% belongs to the top ten. The sequenced material came from PBMCs or a T cell subset sorted from them (not recorded which). The source of these receptors is an adult woman who had mild COVID-19 (a few samples of this study predate the infection). Cell type and time point are not known.

The genes are TRBV20-1 and TRBJ1-1; D gene ambiguous. CDR3 length: 20 amino acids. Per germline, CDR1 DFQATT and CDR2 SNEGSKA (reference sequence). The ends were cut back, 0 bases at V and 0 bases at J, with 26 bases in the middle. The CDR3, as DNA: TGCAGTGCTAGAGATCAAGGAGGAGTCGTCGGTTGGGTTTTGAACACTGAAGCTTTCTTT. It codes for CSARDQGGVVGWVLNTEAFF.

V is TRBV5-6 and J is TRBJ2-5, with a possible D match to TRBD2 (5 bases). V was trimmed by 7 bases and J by 0 bases, leaving 13 bases between them. Germline V gives CDR1 SGHDT, CDR2 YYEEEE. The CDR3 extends over 14 amino acids. CDR3 bases: TGTGCCAGCCGGAGGACCTCGTACCAAGAGACCCAGTACTTC. Its translation: CASRRTSYQETQYF.

The genes are TRBV6-1 and TRBJ2-7; D perhaps matches TRBD1 (6 bases). V dropped 6 bases and J dropped 0 bases, with 15 bases sitting between them. Germline V CDR1 and CDR2: MNHNS, SASEGT. The CDR3 is made up of 15 amino acids. The CDR3 bases are TGTGCCAGCAGCAGGGGCGGGCCTGTCTCCTACGAGCAGTACTTC. It translates to CASSRGGPVSYEQYF.

This clonotype was observed a few times. The chain recombines TRBV20-1 with TRBJ2-1, with D perhaps TRBD1 or TRBD2 (5 bases each). The CDR3 contains 15 residues. Trimming removed 8 bases from V and 3 bases from J, with 20 bases in between. Germline V gene lookup returns CDR1 DFQATT and CDR2 SNEGSKA (reference sequence). CDR3 loop: CSPGTHGERYNEQFF. Here the CDR3 DNA reads TGCAGTCCGGGGACCCACGGGGAACGCTACAATGAGCAGTTCTTC.

This clonotype turned up a few times. This chain connects TRBV7-8 to TRBJ1-2, with D possibly being TRBD1 (6 bases). The V gene's germline CDR1 is SGHVS and CDR2 FQNEAQ. V was clipped by 1 base and J by 2 bases, with 11 bases between them. CDR3 size: 15 residues. CDR3 region: CASSLVTRGNYGYTF. Here the CDR3 DNA reads TGTGCCAGCAGCTTAGTAACCAGGGGAAACTATGGCTACACCTTC.

A note on this clonotype: Compared with germline, one end of the junction differs, possibly owing to a read error. This chain uses TRBV4-3 with TRBJ2-1; tentative D call: TRBD2 (6 bases). Germline V gene data show CDR1 as LGHNA and CDR2 as YSLEER. This CDR3 region has 17 residues. For the CDR3, the DNA is TGCGCCAGCAGCCAAGATGTGGGGGGAAGGACGGCCCCCTTGGTGGTCTTC. As protein: CASSQDVGGRTAPLVVF.

The V call is TRBV15, the J call TRBJ1-3; 10 positions agree with TRBD1. The germline CDR1 and CDR2 sequences are LNHNV and YYDKDF (reference sequence). The trim removed 1 base at V and 4 bases at J, leaving 7 bases unmatched. The CDR3 totals 17 residues. The chain's CDR3 is CATSRAVTGGLGNTIYF. CDR3 in DNA: TGTGCCACCAGCAGAGCCGTGACAGGGGGCCTCGGAAACACCATATATTTT.

This clonotype turned up a few times. The J gene is TRBJ1-2, the V gene TRBV3-1, with a tentative D call TRBD1 (5 bases). Trimming removed 1 base from V and 7 bases from J, with 13 bases in between. The germline V gene has CDR1 LGHDT and CDR2 YNNKEL (reference sequence). The CDR3 has 14 residues. CDR3 coding DNA: TGTGCCAGCAGCCAAGCGCGGGGGGGTGCTGGCTACACCTTC. Translated: CASSQARGGAGYTF.

Ten or more counts support this clonotype. V usage is TRBV3-1 and J usage is TRBJ1-4; D possibly corresponds to TRBD1 (5 bases). The germline CDR1 and CDR2 sequences are LGHDT and YNNKEL (reference sequence). Trimming cost V 2 bases and J 8 bases, with 6 bases left between them. CDR3 length equals 12 residues. CDR3 amino acids: CASSQRGEKLFF. The CDR3 region has the DNA TGTGCCAGCAGCCAACGGGGGGAAAAACTGTTTTTT.

V usage is TRBV18 and J usage is TRBJ1-1; D may be TRBD1 (5 bases). This CDR3 has 16 amino acids. Trimming left V 2 bases short and J 0 bases short, with 13 bases between. Per the germline V gene, CDR1 is KGHSH and CDR2 is LQKENI. The CDR3 bases are TGTGCCAGCTCACCAAGCGCTCAGGGAGTGAACACTGAAGCTTTCTTT. Amino acids: CASSPSAQGVNTEAFF.

V is TRBV6-5 and J is TRBJ2-7, with TRBD2 matching 11 bases. V gave up 6 bases and J gave up 2 bases; unmatched junction bases: 6. This CDR3 is built from 15 residues. Germline-derived CDR1 and CDR2 are MNHEY and SVGAGI. The CDR3 region is CASSRTSGPTYEQYF. The CDR3 DNA follows: TGTGCCAGCAGCCGGACTAGCGGGCCTACCTACGAGCAGTACTTC.

The V call is TRBV7-2, the J call TRBJ2-3, with D unresolved. Trimming shortened V by 5 bases and J by 3 bases, and 15 bases separated the two germline ends. Per the germline V gene, CDR1 is SGHTA and CDR2 is FQGNSA. The CDR3 runs 15 residues. The CDR3 loop is CASSLRSLGTDTQYF. CDR3 nucleotides: TGTGCCAGCAGCCTCAGGTCGCTGGGGACAGATACGCAGTATTTT.

The chain joins TRBV4-2 to TRBJ2-1; 14 nucleotides align to TRBD2. The V segment lost 0 bases and the J segment 12 bases; nucleotides outside the gene matches: 13. The germline CDR1 and CDR2 sequences are LGHNA and YNFKEQ. This CDR3 comprises 18 residues. The CDR3 sequence is CASSQDRGSGLAGGRQFF. The CDR3 DNA follows: TGTGCCAGCAGCCAAGATCGGGGGAGCGGACTAGCGGGAGGCAGGCAGTTCTTC.

This clonotype was observed a few times. J is TRBJ2-7 and V is TRBV6-1; D might be TRBD1 (5 bases). Germline V gives CDR1 MNHNS, CDR2 SASEGT. V gave up 4 bases and J gave up 7 bases, with 8 bases separating them. This CDR3 has 11 residues. Here the CDR3 reads CASSVGLEQYF. CDR3 in DNA: TGTGCCAGCAGTGTGGGGCTTGAGCAGTACTTC.

This clonotype came up a few times. The chain recombines TRBV4-1 with TRBJ2-7; possible D gene TRBD2, 7 bases. This CDR3 is 17 amino acids long. Germline V gene lookup returns CDR1 MGHRA and CDR2 YSYEKL. Trimming pared 0 bases from V and 4 bases from J, leaving 19 bases between. For the CDR3, the DNA is TGCGCCAGCAGCCAAGATCAATCGGGGGGCTTAGGGTACGAGCAGTACTTC. As protein: CASSQDQSGGLGYEQYF.

The rearrangement links TRBV12-3 or TRBV12-4 to TRBJ2-7; D possibly uses TRBD1 or TRBD2 (7 bases each). V lost 7 bases to trimming and J lost 2 bases, with 18 bases between them. This CDR3 region has 15 residues. The chain's CDR3 is CASTLSGTAAYEQYF. Written as DNA, the CDR3 is TGTGCCAGCACTCTCAGCGGGACAGCAGCCTACGAGCAGTACTTC.

This clonotype showed up just a few times. The rearrangement links TRBV5-5 to TRBJ2-2; D is unclear. The CDR3 spans 16 residues. The germline V gene encodes CDR1 SGHKS and CDR2 YYEKEE (reference sequence). The V end was cut by 0 bases, the J end by 5 bases, with 14 bases between. CDR3 in DNA: TGTGCCAGCAGCTTGGGCCCTACGGTTAATACCGGGGAGCTGTTTTTT. This gives the protein CASSLGPTVNTGELFF.

There are a few counts of this clonotype. The chain joins TRBV7-6 to TRBJ2-3; D gene ambiguous. V was cut by 5 bases and J by 4 bases, with 19 bases left in between. The CDR3 spans 16 residues. Per the germline V gene, CDR1 is SGHVS and CDR2 is FNYEAQ. The CDR3 DNA follows: TGTGCCAGCAGCCCCCGCAGTAACGGTCAGGCAGATACGCAGTATTTT. Protein: CASSPRSNGQADTQYF. Filled out from reference TRBV7-6 and TRBJ2-3, the complete variable domain reads GAGVSQSPRYKVTKRGQDVALRCDPISGHVSLYWYRQALGQGPEFLTYFNYEAQQDKSGLPNDRFSAERPEGSISTLTIQRTEQRDSAMYRCASSPRSNGQADTQYFGPGTRLTVL.

J is TRBJ1-1 and V is TRBV9; no firm D call. CDR1 is SGDLS, CDR2 YYNGEE, per germline. The V gene lost 2 bases and the J gene lost 3 bases, with 11 bases spanning the gap. This CDR3 comprises 14 residues. CDR3 bases: TGTGCCAGCAGCGTTGGTCGGCTCCACACTGAAGCTTTCTTT. Amino acids: CASSVGRLHTEAFF. The whole variable domain, remainder taken from reference TRBV9 and TRBJ1-1, is DSGVTQTPKHLITATGQRVTLRCSPRSGDLSVYWYQQSLDQGLQFLIQYYNGEERAKGNILERFSAQQFPDLHSELNLSSLELGDSALYFCASSVGRLHTEAFFGQGTRLTVV.

A few counts support this clonotype. The V gene is TRBV12-3 or TRBV12-4, the J gene TRBJ1-5, with D maybe TRBD1 (5 bases). The CDR3 length is 14 residues. Between the trimmed V and J ends, which lost 1 base and 6 bases, there was a span of 10 bases. The DNA of the CDR3 is TGTGCCAGCAGTTTAGGGCGGGGGGGTCAGCCCCAGCATTTT. Protein: CASSLGRGGQPQHF.

This clonotype was found a few times. The chain has TRBV3-1 and TRBJ2-2, with D possibly being TRBD2 (6 bases). Trimming removed 0 bases at V and 5 bases at J, with 13 bases between. The CDR3 totals 16 residues. Germline V gene data show CDR1 as LGHDT and CDR2 as YNNKEL (reference sequence). The CDR3 is CASSQDPGVLTGELFF. The CDR3, as DNA: TGTGCCAGCAGCCAAGATCCGGGGGTGTTAACCGGGGAGCTGTTTTTT. Complete variable domain (other parts from reference TRBV3-1 and TRBJ2-2): DTAVSQTPKYLVTQMGNDKSIKCEQNLGHDTMYWYKQDSKKFLKIMFSYNNKELIINETVPNRFSPKSPDKAHLNLHINSLELGDSAVYFCASSQDPGVLTGELFFGEGSRLTVL.

The genes are TRBV4-3 and TRBJ2-1; possible D gene TRBD2, 5 bases. The CDR3 contains 16 residues. Between the trimmed V and J ends, which lost 0 bases and 8 bases, there was a span of 17 bases. CDR1 LGHNA and CDR2 YSLEER come from the germline V gene. The CDR3 spells CASSQDRGSSRYEQFF. CDR3 in DNA: TGCGCCAGCAGCCAAGATAGAGGTTCTAGCAGGTATGAGCAGTTCTTC.

In DNA form, the CDR3 reads TGTGCCAGCAGCACCTTCTGGGCTCGGGGAAAACTAGCCAAAAACATTCAGTACTTC. As protein: CASSTFWARGKLAKNIQYF. This chain uses TRBV7-8 with TRBJ2-4; weak D call: TRBD2 (5 bases). The CDR3 is 19 residues long. The ends were cut back, 5 bases at V and 0 bases at J, with 23 bases in the middle. In germline, CDR1 is SGHVS, CDR2 FQNEAQ.

This clonotype was found a few times. V is TRBV2 and J is TRBJ2-1; 11 bases match TRBD2. V shed 1 base and J 7 bases; nucleotides not matched to a gene: 3. The germline gives CDR1 SNHLY, CDR2 FYNNEI. The CDR3 consists of 15 residues. Written as DNA, the CDR3 is TGTGCCAGCAGTGAAGTAGCGGGGGGGAAGAATGAGCAGTTCTTC. Translating gives CASSEVAGGKNEQFF.

This sequence joins TRBV9 and TRBJ2-2, with 10 bases aligning to TRBD2. This CDR3 contains 16 residues. Per germline, CDR1 SGDLS and CDR2 YYNGEE. After removal of 0 bases from V and 1 base from J, the junction contained 0 bases not matched to a gene. The CDR3 nucleotides are TGTGCCAGCAGCGTAGCTAGCGGGGGGAACACCGGGGAGCTGTTTTTT. Amino acids: CASSVASGGNTGELFF.

This clonotype was observed a handful of times. V and J are TRBV29-1 and TRBJ2-1, with D unclear. CDR1 and CDR2 (germline): SQVTM, ANQGSEA. The length of the CDR3 is 16 residues. V dropped 6 bases and J dropped 0 bases, with 18 bases sitting between them. For the CDR3, the DNA is TGCAGCGTGGCCGACCAGAACCCTAGCTCCTACAATGAGCAGTTCTTC. Translated, it gives CSVADQNPSSYNEQFF.

The sample holds a few counts of this clonotype. The genes are TRBV5-1 and TRBJ1-4, with D possibly TRBD1 on 5 matching bases. This CDR3 is 15 amino acids long. Per the germline V gene, CDR1 is SGHRS and CDR2 is YFSETQ. Trimming left V 4 bases short and J 4 bases short, with 14 bases between. The CDR3 sequence is CASSPVSGSNEKLFF. CDR3 DNA sequence: TGCGCCAGCAGCCCCGTTTCAGGGAGTAATGAAAAACTGTTTTTT. Full variable domain (remainder filled in from reference TRBV5-1 and TRBJ1-4): KAGVTQTPRYLIKTRGQQVTLSCSPISGHRSVSWYQQTPGQGLQFLFEYFSETQRNKGNFPGRFSGRQFSNSRSEMNVSTLELGDSALYLCASSPVSGSNEKLFFGSGTQLSVL.